Following are 13 T cell receptor beta chains from one sample sequenced in a study of blood T cell repertoires in COVID-19. TCRdb's table, derived via immunoSEQ multiplex PCR, lists solely in-frame clones and lacks some. This table holds under 150,000 clones, 85% found once. Sequenced: peripheral blood. These receptor sequences come from a human donor in a cohort sampled during active COVID-19.

The chain carries TRBV29-1 and TRBJ2-4, with D possibly being TRBD1 (7 bases). Trimming cost V 5 bases and J 6 bases, with 14 bases left between them. The CDR3 is 13 amino acids. Germline V gene lookup returns CDR1 SQVTM and CDR2 ANQGSEA. Written as DNA, the CDR3 is TGCAGCGTTATACCTCAGGGGGGAAACATTCAGTACTTC. Translating gives CSVIPQGGNIQYF.

The V and J genes are TRBV27 and TRBJ2-1; maybe TRBD2 (5 bases). The CDR3 contains 15 residues. Trimming stripped 8 bases from V and 6 bases from J, with 20 bases between. Germline V lookup: CDR1 MNHEY, CDR2 SMNVEV (reference sequence). The CDR3 reads CASSLLPQAANEQFF. In nucleotides, the CDR3 is TGTGCCAGCTCCTTACTCCCACAAGCGGCCAATGAGCAGTTCTTC.

The CDR3 nucleotides are TGTGCCAGCAGTTTTTTAGGGGCCGGGGAGCTGTTTTTT. Protein sequence: CASSFLGAGELFF. The chain is built from TRBV27 and TRBJ2-2; a weak D match, TRBD1 (5 bases). V was clipped by 3 bases and J by 6 bases, with 8 bases between them. The CDR3 has 13 residues. CDR1 and CDR2 from the germline V gene are MNHEY and SMNVEV (reference sequence).

The chain joins TRBV5-1 to TRBJ1-1, with D perhaps matching TRBD1 (5 bases). The CDR3 contains 15 residues. V lost 1 base, J lost 0 bases, and 10 bases lay in between. The V gene's germline CDR1 is SGHRS and CDR2 YFSETQ. CDR3 sequence (DNA): TGCGCCAGCAGCTTGCAGGGCCAAGTGAACACTGAAGCTTTCTTT. This translates into CASSLQGQVNTEAFF.

The V gene is TRBV12-3 or TRBV12-4, the J gene TRBJ1-5; D is ambiguous. The CDR3 length is 13 residues. Trimming left V 6 bases short and J 8 bases short, with 14 bases between. This chain's CDR3 is CASSRRRREPQHF. The CDR3 DNA sequence: TGTGCCAGCAGCCGACGGAGGAGAGAGCCCCAGCATTTT.

V usage is TRBV7-9 and J usage is TRBJ1-2; TRBD1 aligns across 10 bases. Losses at the gene ends were 5 bases for V and 8 bases for J; bases not matched to a gene: 5. Germline lookup yields CDR1 SEHNR and CDR2 FQNEAQ (reference sequence). The CDR3 has 13 amino acids. Written as DNA, the CDR3 is TGTGCCAGCAGCCTAGACAGGGGGCAAGGCTACACCTTC. It yields the protein CASSLDRGQGYTF.

The chain employs TRBV5-1 and TRBJ2-1; 9 bases map to TRBD2. Looked up from germline, CDR1 is SGHRS and CDR2 is YFSETQ. The J segment lost 6 bases and the V segment lost 4 bases, leaving 11 bases of the junction unmatched. The CDR3 extends over 16 amino acids. The DNA of the CDR3 is TGCGCCAGCAGCCCCCCTAGGAGCGGGGGGCCCAATGAGCAGTTCTTC. Encoded protein: CASSPPRSGGPNEQFF.

The chain couples TRBV11-2 to TRBJ2-7; D is ambiguous. Trimming cost V 5 bases and J 2 bases, with 10 bases left between them. The CDR3 totals 13 residues. Germline values: CDR1 SGHAT, CDR2 FQNNGV. The CDR3 coding sequence is TGTGCCAGCAGCCTCCGGTTCACCTACGAGCAGTACTTC. The encoded protein is CASSLRFTYEQYF.

This chain joins TRBV19 and TRBJ1-1; tentative D call: TRBD1 (5 bases). The CDR3 is made up of 16 amino acids. The germline V gene has CDR1 LNHDA and CDR2 SQIVND (reference sequence). V was cut by 1 base and J by 0 bases, with 12 bases left in between. Here the CDR3 DNA reads TGTGCCAGTAGTATAGTCGCAGGGTTCATGAACACTGAAGCTTTCTTT. This gives the protein CASSIVAGFMNTEAFF.

The V gene is TRBV7-2, the J gene TRBJ2-2; TRBD1 matches at 7 bases. Germline-derived CDR1 and CDR2 are SGHTA and FQGNSA. This CDR3 is built from 17 residues. The V and J ends lost 5 bases and 1 base, in that order; junction bases with no gene match: 10. CDR3 region: CASSPRTRQGNTGELFF. CDR3 DNA sequence: TGTGCCAGCAGCCCAAGAACCCGACAGGGGAACACCGGGGAGCTGTTTTTT.

The rearrangement links TRBV2 to TRBJ2-6; D is undetermined. Trimming took 2 bases from V and 2 from J, leaving 7 bases between them. Germline V gene sequence: CDR1 SNHLY, CDR2 FYNNEI. There are 15 residues in the CDR3. The CDR3 is CASSELSPGANVLTF. Here the CDR3 DNA reads TGTGCCAGCAGTGAACTAAGCCCTGGGGCCAACGTCCTGACTTTC.

The chain is built from TRBV7-2 and TRBJ2-1; tentative D call: TRBD2 (6 bases). Trimming removed 4 bases at V and 10 bases at J, with 23 bases between. The germline gives CDR1 SGHTA, CDR2 FQGNSA. The CDR3 sequence is 16 residues long. The CDR3 spells CASSSFGGTPKGEQFF. CDR3 bases: TGTGCCAGCAGCTCGTTCGGCGGGACTCCTAAGGGGGAGCAGTTCTTC.

The genes are TRBV11-3 and TRBJ2-3, with 8 bases that match TRBD2. Per germline, CDR1 SGHNT and CDR2 YENEEA. V lost 1 base and J lost 8; bases outside the gene matches: 2. The CDR3 is made up of 13 amino acids. The CDR3: CASSLGGGSTQYF. The CDR3 region has the DNA TGTGCCAGCAGCTTAGGCGGGGGGAGTACGCAGTATTTT.